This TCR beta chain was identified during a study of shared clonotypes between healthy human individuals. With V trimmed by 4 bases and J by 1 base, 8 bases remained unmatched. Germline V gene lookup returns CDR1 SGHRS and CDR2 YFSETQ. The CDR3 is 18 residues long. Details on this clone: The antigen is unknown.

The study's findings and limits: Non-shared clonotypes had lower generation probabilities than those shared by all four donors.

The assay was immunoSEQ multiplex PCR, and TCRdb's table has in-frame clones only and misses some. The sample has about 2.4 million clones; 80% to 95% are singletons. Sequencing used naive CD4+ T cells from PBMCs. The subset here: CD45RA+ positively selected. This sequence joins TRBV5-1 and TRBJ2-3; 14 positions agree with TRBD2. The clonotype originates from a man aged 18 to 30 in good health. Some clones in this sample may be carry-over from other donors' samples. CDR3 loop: CASSQGTSGSGGTDTQYF. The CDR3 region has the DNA TGCGCCAGCAGCCAAGGGACTAGCGGGAGCGGCGGCACAGATACGCAGTATTTT.